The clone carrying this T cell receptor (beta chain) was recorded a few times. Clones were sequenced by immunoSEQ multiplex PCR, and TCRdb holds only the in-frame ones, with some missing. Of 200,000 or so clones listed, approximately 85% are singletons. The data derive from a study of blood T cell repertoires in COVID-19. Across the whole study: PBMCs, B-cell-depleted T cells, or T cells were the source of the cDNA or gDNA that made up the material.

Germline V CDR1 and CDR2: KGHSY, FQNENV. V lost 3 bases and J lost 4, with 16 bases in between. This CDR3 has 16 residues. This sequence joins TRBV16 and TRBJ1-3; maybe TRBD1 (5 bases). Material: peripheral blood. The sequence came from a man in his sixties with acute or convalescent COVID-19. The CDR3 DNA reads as TGTGCCAGCAGCCACAAATCTAGGGGCTCAGGAAACACCATATATTTT. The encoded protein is CASSHKSRGSGNTIYF.